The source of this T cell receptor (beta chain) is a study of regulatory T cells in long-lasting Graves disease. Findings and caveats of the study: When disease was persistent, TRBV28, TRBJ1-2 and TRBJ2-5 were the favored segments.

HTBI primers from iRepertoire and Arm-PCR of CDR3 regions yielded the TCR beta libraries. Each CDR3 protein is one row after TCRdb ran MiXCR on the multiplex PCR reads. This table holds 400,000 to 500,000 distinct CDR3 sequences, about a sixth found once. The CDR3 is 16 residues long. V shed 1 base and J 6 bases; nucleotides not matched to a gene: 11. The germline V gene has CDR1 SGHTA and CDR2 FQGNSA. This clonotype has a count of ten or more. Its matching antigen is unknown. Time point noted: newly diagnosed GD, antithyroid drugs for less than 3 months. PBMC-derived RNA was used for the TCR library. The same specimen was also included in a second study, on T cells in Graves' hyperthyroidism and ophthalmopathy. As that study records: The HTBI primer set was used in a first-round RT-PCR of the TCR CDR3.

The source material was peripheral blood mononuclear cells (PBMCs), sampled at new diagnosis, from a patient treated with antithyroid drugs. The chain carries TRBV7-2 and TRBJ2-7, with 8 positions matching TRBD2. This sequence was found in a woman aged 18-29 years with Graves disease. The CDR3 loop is CASSLVAGGSGFEQYF. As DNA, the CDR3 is TGTGCCAGCAGCTTAGTGGCGGGAGGCTCCGGTTTCGAGCAGTACTTC.